The 14 T cell receptor beta chains below were found in one sample sequenced in a study of cytomegalovirus exposure and HLA in healthy donors. Profiled with immunoSEQ multiplex PCR; TCRdb holds only in-frame clones, not every one. The sample carries almost 70,000 clones, roughly 95% recorded once. The sample comprised PBMCs. Receptor source: a woman younger than 30 in good health and CMV-seropositive.

This chain connects TRBV6-1 to TRBJ2-1; TRBD2 agrees at 7 bases. CDR1 is MNHNS and CDR2 is SASEGT in the germline V gene. There are 16 residues in the CDR3. J lost 0 bases, V lost 4 bases, and 6 bases had no gene match. The CDR3: CASSGVAGLSYNEQFF. The CDR3 DNA is TGTGCCAGCAGTGGAGTAGCGGGCCTCTCCTACAATGAGCAGTTCTTC.

V and J are TRBV13 and TRBJ2-1; 13 bases map to TRBD2. The ends lost 5 bases at V and 10 bases at J; junction bases unmatched: 5. CDR3 length: 14 amino acids. Germline V gene sequence: CDR1 PRHDT, CDR2 FYEKMQ (reference sequence). The CDR3 is CASSHRGLAGEQFF. CDR3 nucleotides: TGTGCCAGCAGCCACCGGGGACTAGCGGGAGAGCAGTTCTTC.

The chain has TRBV7-9 and TRBJ2-5; 9 positions match TRBD2. The CDR3 is 16 residues long. Germline loops: CDR1 SEHNR, CDR2 FQNEAQ (reference sequence). The V and J ends lost 5 bases and 5 bases, in that order; junction bases with no gene match: 12. For the CDR3, the DNA is TGTGCCAGCAGCCCGCTCGGCGGGAGGGCCGGGGAGACCCAGTACTTC. This gives the protein CASSPLGGRAGETQYF.

This sequence joins TRBV30 and TRBJ2-7, with 10 nucleotides matching TRBD2. Trimming at V came to 0 bases and at J to 3 bases, leaving 2 bases not matched to a gene. Germline assignment: CDR1 GTSNPN and CDR2 SVGIG (reference sequence). This CDR3 is built from 14 residues. The CDR3 sequence: CAWSVLAGSYEQYF. In DNA form, the CDR3 reads TGTGCCTGGAGTGTACTAGCGGGGAGCTACGAGCAGTACTTC.

The genes are TRBV6-6 and TRBJ2-5, with 7 bases that match TRBD1. CDR1 and CDR2 from the germline V gene are MNHNY and SVGAGI (reference sequence). Trimming cost V 4 bases and J 5 bases; bases outside gene matches: 10. This CDR3 contains 15 residues. DNA for the CDR3: TGTGCCAGCAGTTCCTCCGGACTCAGGGGGGAGACCCAGTACTTC. This translates into CASSSSGLRGETQYF.

This clone occurred a few times. This specimen includes other DNA sequences encoding the same CDR3. The chain uses TRBV27 and TRBJ2-3; 13 nucleotides line up with TRBD2. The CDR3 sequence is 16 residues long. The J segment lost 3 bases and the V segment lost 4 bases, leaving 4 bases of the junction unmatched. Germline lookup yields CDR1 MNHEY and CDR2 SMNVEV (reference sequence). CDR3 protein: CASSSRLAGGTDTQYF. CDR3 sequence (DNA): TGTGCCAGCAGTTCTCGACTAGCGGGAGGTACAGATACGCAGTATTTT.

V and J are TRBV2 and TRBJ1-1; 11 bases are shared with TRBD1. The CDR3 sequence is 14 residues long. Losses at the gene ends were 11 bases for V and 1 base for J; bases not matched to a gene: 6. Germline V lookup: CDR1 SNHLY, CDR2 FYNNEI. DNA of the CDR3: TGTGCCGCCCGGACAGGGGGCACGAACACTGAAGCTTTCTTT. This translates into CAARTGGTNTEAFF.

V and J are TRBV4-1 and TRBJ2-3; the match to TRBD2 covers 10 bases. V dropped 0 bases and J dropped 0; count of bases not matched to a gene: 6. Germline CDR1 reads MGHRA; CDR2 reads YSYEKL. The CDR3 has 18 amino acids. CDR3 sequence reads: CASSQDLAGVPSTDTQYF. For the CDR3, the DNA is TGCGCCAGCAGCCAAGATCTAGCGGGAGTTCCTAGCACAGATACGCAGTATTTT.

The rearrangement links TRBV29-1 to TRBJ2-5; 7 positions agree with TRBD2. Trimming at V came to 7 bases and at J to 2 bases, leaving 4 bases not matched to a gene. CDR3 length equals 12 residues. Germline V gene sequence: CDR1 SQVTM, CDR2 ANQGSEA. Written as DNA, the CDR3 is TGCAGCGCCTCACTAGCGCAAGAGACCCAGTACTTC. It is translated as CSASLAQETQYF.

In DNA form, the CDR3 reads TGTGCCAGCACCGGCGGGAGCTCCTACAATGAGCAGTTCTTC. This sequence encodes CASTGGSSYNEQFF. The chain combines TRBV27 with TRBJ2-1; 7 bases match TRBD2. The V gene end was trimmed by 7 bases and the J gene end by 0 bases; junction bases not matched to a gene: 3. The CDR3 length is 14 residues. Germline V lookup: CDR1 MNHEY, CDR2 SMNVEV (reference sequence).

The V gene is TRBV28, the J gene TRBJ2-1; TRBD2 is a possible D gene (5 bases). Germline V gene lookup returns CDR1 MDHEN and CDR2 SYDVKM. V shed 6 bases and J shed 0 bases, with 15 bases lying between them. The CDR3 has 16 amino acids. As DNA, the CDR3 is TGTGCCAGCAGCCCCCGGACTCGGAGCTCCTACAATGAGCAGTTCTTC. Protein sequence: CASSPRTRSSYNEQFF.

The chain is built from TRBV14 and TRBJ2-4, with D tentatively TRBD2 (5 bases). The V end was cut by 4 bases, the J end by 0 bases, with 10 bases between. CDR1 and CDR2 (germline): SGHDN, FVKESK. This CDR3 spans 15 amino acids. The CDR3 coding sequence is TGTGCCAGCAGCCCGCGGGCTGTAGCCAAAAACATTCAGTACTTC. It translates to CASSPRAVAKNIQYF.

V gene TRBV11-2 combines with J gene TRBJ2-2; 8 bases are a match to TRBD2. Germline-derived CDR1 and CDR2 are SGHAT and FQNNGV. Trimming removed 4 bases from V and 0 bases from J; junction bases left unmatched: 4. CDR3 length equals 16 residues. CDR3 in amino acids: CASSSQLAANTGELFF. CDR3 DNA: TGTGCCAGCAGCTCTCAACTAGCGGCGAACACCGGGGAGCTGTTTTTT.

The V call is TRBV11-3, the J call TRBJ2-7; 9 nucleotides align to TRBD2. The V gene's germline CDR1 is SGHNT and CDR2 YENEEA. This CDR3 contains 16 residues. V gave up 0 bases and J gave up 3 bases; unmatched junction bases: 6. This CDR3 is CASSLEASGKLYEQYF. CDR3 sequence (DNA): TGTGCCAGCAGCTTAGAGGCTAGCGGGAAGCTCTACGAGCAGTACTTC.